Listed here are 20 T cell receptor beta chains from one sample, sequenced in a study of cytomegalovirus exposure and HLA in healthy donors. The repertoire was sequenced with immunoSEQ multiplex PCR; TCRdb's copy has only in-frame clones and lacks some. The sample contains under 400,000 clones, 88% of which appear only once. Source material: PBMCs. The receptor source for this set is a man in his thirties or forties in good health and CMV-seronegative.

V is TRBV2 and J is TRBJ2-4, with D possibly TRBD2 on 6 matching bases. CDR3 length: 14 residues. Trimming removed 6 bases from V and 8 bases from J, with 17 bases in between. Germline V gives CDR1 SNHLY, CDR2 FYNNEI. The CDR3 region has the DNA TGTGCCAGCAGCAGGGACTCAGGCAAGGACATTCAGTACTTC. It specifies CASSRDSGKDIQYF.

This clone was seen just once. The chain recombines TRBV9 with TRBJ2-7; possibly TRBD2 for D (7 bases). The V end was cut by 2 bases, the J end by 4 bases, with 16 bases between. CDR3 length: 15 residues. The germline V gene encodes CDR1 SGDLS and CDR2 YYNGEE. The CDR3 region has the DNA TGTGCCAGCAGCGTCTTTGCGGGGGCGATGTACGAGCAGTACTTC. Translated: CASSVFAGAMYEQYF.

The chain links TRBV5-1 to TRBJ2-7, with D tentatively TRBD2 (6 bases). V was trimmed by 0 bases and J by 2 bases, leaving 12 bases between them. The CDR3 has 15 residues. Germline CDR1 is SGHRS and CDR2 is YFSETQ. In DNA form, the CDR3 reads TGCGCCAGCAGCTTGGCCGCCGGGACTCCCTACGAGCAGTACTTC. Translated: CASSLAAGTPYEQYF.

The chain uses TRBV10-1 and TRBJ2-2; D is possibly TRBD1 (5 bases). V gave up 0 bases and J gave up 0 bases, with 23 bases separating them. The CDR3 consists of 21 residues. Germline V gives CDR1 WNHNN, CDR2 SYGVQD (reference sequence). The chain's CDR3 is CASSESFEVPQDPTNTGELFF. The DNA of the CDR3 is TGCGCCAGCAGTGAGTCCTTTGAGGTTCCACAGGATCCGACGAACACCGGGGAGCTGTTTTTT.

This chain's CDR3 is CASSLQGSYRAQYF. CDR3 nucleotides: TGTGCCAGCAGCTTACAGGGCAGCTACCGGGCCCAGTACTTC. The chain is built from TRBV11-2 and TRBJ2-5; D may be TRBD1 (5 bases). Germline values: CDR1 SGHAT, CDR2 FQNNGV. The length of the CDR3 is 14 residues. Between the trimmed V and J ends, which lost 2 bases and 9 bases, there was a span of 16 bases.

This chain connects TRBV6-5 to TRBJ2-7, with no clear D. Looked up from germline, CDR1 is MNHEY and CDR2 is SVGAGI. Trimming took off 0 bases at V and 0 bases at J, with 9 bases between the two ends. The length of the CDR3 is 15 residues. CDR3 bases: TGTGCCAGCAGTTACTCTTTCAGTCTCTCCTACGAGCAGTACTTC. This encodes CASSYSFSLSYEQYF.

The J gene is TRBJ1-5, the V gene TRBV7-2, with a tentative D call TRBD1 (5 bases). The CDR3 runs to 13 residues. The germline CDR1 and CDR2 sequences are SGHTA and FQGNSA. V lost 5 bases and J lost 7, with 12 bases in between. The CDR3 nucleotides read TGTGCCAGCAGCGGTTGGGGGGAACAGCCCCAGCATTTT. Residues: CASSGWGEQPQHF.

The rearrangement links TRBV11-2 to TRBJ2-1; 10 bases are a match to TRBD2. The CDR3 covers 15 residues. The V segment lost 3 bases and the J segment 4 bases; nucleotides outside the gene matches: 3. Germline loops: CDR1 SGHAT, CDR2 FQNNGV. The CDR3 DNA is TGTGCCAGCAGCTTTAGCGGGGGGCCTTACAATGAGCAGTTCTTC. Translation: CASSFSGGPYNEQFF.

The J gene is TRBJ1-1, the V gene TRBV7-9; D ambiguous. Germline CDR1 and CDR2: SEHNR and FQNEAQ (reference sequence). V was cut by 1 base and J by 1 base, with 10 bases left in between. The CDR3 is made up of 15 amino acids. As DNA, the CDR3 is TGTGCCAGCAGCTTAGTCCAGGCGCCGAACACTGAAGCTTTCTTT. Translation gives CASSLVQAPNTEAFF.

The CDR3 nucleotides read TGTGCCAGCACCCGACTAGCGGGGGTCCTCTCCTACAATGAGCAGTTCTTC. Translating gives CASTRLAGVLSYNEQFF. The J gene is TRBJ2-1, the V gene TRBV14; 12 nucleotides line up with TRBD2. In germline, CDR1 is SGHDN, CDR2 FVKESK. The CDR3 contains 17 residues. The trim removed 7 bases at V and 0 bases at J, leaving 7 bases unmatched.

The rearrangement links TRBV7-9 to TRBJ2-7, with D possibly matching TRBD1 (6 bases). The CDR3 spans 14 residues. V lost 2 bases to trimming and J lost 0 bases, with 8 bases between them. Germline V gene lookup returns CDR1 SEHNR and CDR2 FQNEAQ (reference sequence). The CDR3 nucleotides read TGTGCCAGCAGCTTACAGGACAGCTCCTACGAGCAGTACTTC. This encodes CASSLQDSSYEQYF.

J is TRBJ2-1 and V is TRBV10-1, with 8 bases lining up with TRBD2. Germline-derived CDR1 and CDR2 are WNHNN and SYGVQD (reference sequence). The CDR3 runs 16 residues. Unmatched junction bases numbered 8, after V lost 7 bases and J lost 0 bases. The DNA for the CDR3 is TGCGCCAGCACGTCCAAGGGACTAGGCTCCTACAATGAGCAGTTCTTC. Translated, it gives CASTSKGLGSYNEQFF.

The chain employs TRBV30 and TRBJ1-6; TRBD1 aligns across 9 bases. The ends lost 3 bases at V and 7 bases at J; junction bases unmatched: 13. The CDR3 is made up of 17 amino acids. Germline CDR1 and CDR2: GTSNPN and SVGIG (reference sequence). The chain's CDR3 is CAWSEPTAGTGNSPLHF. The CDR3 bases are TGTGCCTGGAGCGAGCCAACAGCCGGGACAGGGAATTCACCCCTCCACTTT.

The chain carries TRBV6-6 and TRBJ2-5, with 11 bases fitting TRBD2. CDR1 and CDR2 (germline): MNHNY, SVGAGI (reference sequence). V trimming: 2 bases; J trimming: 3 bases; junction bases outside the gene matches: 5. The CDR3 is made up of 16 amino acids. The CDR3 nucleotides are TGTGCCAGCAGTTACGTCTTAGCGGGGGGGAAAGAGACCCAGTACTTC. It specifies CASSYVLAGGKETQYF.

A few counts support this clone. The genes are TRBV7-9 and TRBJ1-2; D remains unclear. Germline CDR1 is SEHNR and CDR2 is FQNEAQ (reference sequence). The ends were cut back, 0 bases at V and 3 bases at J, with 8 bases in the middle. The CDR3 loop spans 14 amino acids. The CDR3 sequence: CASSLAGGYYGYTF. The CDR3 DNA follows: TGTGCCAGCAGCTTAGCTGGCGGATACTATGGCTACACCTTC.

V and J are TRBV10-2 and TRBJ2-1; tentative D call: TRBD2 (5 bases). CDR3 length: 13 residues. The V gene lost 6 bases and the J gene lost 4 bases, with 10 bases spanning the gap. Germline V gives CDR1 WSHSY, CDR2 SAAADI. The CDR3 coding sequence is TGCGCCAGCAGGCGAGCGGAGTACAATGAGCAGTTCTTC. This translates into CASRRAEYNEQFF.

V usage is TRBV28 and J usage is TRBJ2-1, with TRBD2 identical over 11 bases. V lost 7 bases, J lost 3 bases, and 5 bases stayed unmatched. CDR1 is MDHEN, CDR2 SYDVKM, per germline. The CDR3 covers 15 residues. CDR3 in amino acids: CASTLAGGNYNEQFF. The CDR3 coding sequence is TGTGCCAGCACCCTAGCGGGGGGAAACTACAATGAGCAGTTCTTC. Looking up the rest from reference TRBV28 and TRBJ2-1 gives the full variable domain: DVKVTQSSRYLVKRTGEKVFLECVQDMDHENMFWYRQDPGLGLRLIYFSYDVKMKEKGDIPEGYSVSREKKERFSLILESASTNQTSMYLCASTLAGGNYNEQFFGPGTRLTVL.

V is TRBV6-1 and J is TRBJ1-4; TRBD1 aligns across 7 bases. Trimming at V came to 4 bases and at J to 0 bases, leaving 11 bases not matched to a gene. The CDR3 extends over 18 amino acids. Per the germline V gene, CDR1 is MNHNS and CDR2 is SASEGT. The CDR3 is CASSAGTVLPATNEKLFF. The CDR3 coding sequence is TGTGCCAGCAGTGCCGGGACAGTTCTCCCCGCAACTAATGAAAAACTGTTTTTT.

V usage is TRBV5-1 and J usage is TRBJ1-4; a possible D gene is TRBD1 (6 bases). V dropped 4 bases and J dropped 4 bases, with 14 bases sitting between them. The length of the CDR3 is 15 residues. Per germline, CDR1 SGHRS and CDR2 YFSETQ. CDR3 protein: CASSPGQPYNEKLFF. CDR3 nucleotides: TGCGCCAGCAGCCCCGGACAGCCCTATAATGAAAAACTGTTTTTT.

V is TRBV14 and J is TRBJ1-4; 10 bases map to TRBD1. After removal of 4 bases from V and 10 bases from J, the junction contained 6 bases not matched to a gene. The CDR3 spans 14 residues. In germline, CDR1 is SGHDN, CDR2 FVKESK. The CDR3 DNA is TGTGCCAGCAGCCTCCGGACAGGGGGTAGAAAACTGTTTTTT. This encodes CASSLRTGGRKLFF.